Below, 30 T cell receptor beta chains from the same sample are listed, as sequenced in a study of CXCR3-negative and CXCR3-positive naive CD8 T cells. Antigens of these TCRs are unknown. Preparation of TRB cDNA libraries relied on 5' RACE carrying UMI labels. TCRdb reprocessed the 5' RACE reads, with one entry per CDR3 protein and no DNA. Across roughly 110,000 distinct CDR3 sequences, the top ten clones capture around 0.36% of the sample. General study points: A higher hydrophobicity marked the TRB CDR3s of CXCR3-positive naive cells versus CXCR3-negative naive cells.

The material sequenced was naive CXCR3+ CD8+ T cells from blood. Subset described: CD45RO-CCR7+CD27+CD95- naive CD8+ T cells expressing CXCR3 (TNR3+). These receptor sequences come from a human donor in good health. Some clones in this sample may be carry-over from other donors' samples.

The chain has TRBV9 and TRBJ2-3; without DNA, the TCRdb call of TRBD1 cannot be checked. Germline-derived CDR1 and CDR2 are SGDLS and YYNGEE. This CDR3 is 15 amino acids long. CDR3 in amino acids: CASSERTGGPDTQYF. Drawing the rest from reference TRBV9 and TRBJ2-3, the complete variable domain is DSGVTQTPKHLITATGQRVTLRCSPRSGDLSVYWYQQSLDQGLQFLIQYYNGEERAKGNILERFSAQQFPDLHSELNLSSLELGDSALYFCASSERTGGPDTQYFGPGTRLTVL.

This chain uses TRBV29-1 with TRBJ2-5. The CDR3 spans 14 residues. Germline V gene lookup returns CDR1 SQVTM and CDR2 ANQGSEA. CDR3 sequence: CSVEGLGLEETQYF.

The V gene is TRBV21-1, the J gene TRBJ1-2; TCRdb's assignment of TRBD1 cannot be checked, as there is no DNA. TRBV21-1 is tagged as a pseudogene. CDR3 size: 20 residues. The CDR3 loop is CASSKLKSAGHPAGWYGYTF.

The CDR3 spells CASSERTADSPLHF. The rearrangement links TRBV11-2 to TRBJ1-6. The CDR3 loop spans 14 amino acids. Germline V gene sequence: CDR1 SGHAT, CDR2 FQNNGV.

Here the CDR3 reads CSAAGTAYTEAFF. The chain has TRBV20-1 and TRBJ1-1; the TCRdb D gene call, TRBD1, has no DNA to confirm it. The CDR3 contains 13 residues. CDR1 is DFQATT and CDR2 is SNEGSKA in the germline V gene (reference sequence).

The chain joins TRBV7-9 to TRBJ1-2; as DNA is missing, the TRBD1 call by TCRdb cannot be tested. The CDR3 runs 13 residues. Per germline, CDR1 SEHNR and CDR2 FQNEAQ (reference sequence). CDR3 in amino acids: CASKAGSNYGYTF.

The chain employs TRBV5-6 and TRBJ2-3; TCRdb designates TRBD2, a call that cannot be tested without DNA. In germline, CDR1 is SGHDT, CDR2 YYEEEE. CDR3 length: 16 amino acids. This chain's CDR3 is CASSLTTSGREDTQYF. Combining the CDR3 with reference TRBV5-6 and TRBJ2-3 gives the whole variable domain DAGVTQSPTHLIKTRGQQVTLRCSPKSGHDTVSWYQQALGQGPQFIFQYYEEEERQRGNFPDRFSGHQFPNYSSELNVNALLLGDSALYLCASSLTTSGREDTQYFGPGTRLTVL.

The J gene is TRBJ2-7, the V gene TRBV18. The V gene's germline CDR1 is KGHSH and CDR2 LQKENI. This CDR3 has 13 residues. CDR3: CASSPPGSYEQYF.

The rearrangement uses TRBV29-1 and TRBJ2-5; TCRdb's assignment of TRBD2 cannot be checked, as there is no DNA. The CDR3 totals 15 residues. CDR1 SQVTM and CDR2 ANQGSEA come from the germline V gene. CDR3 protein: CSVAPVTSGKETQYF.

The chain has TRBV7-9 and TRBJ2-7; lacking DNA, the TRBD2 call made by TCRdb goes unchecked. The V gene's germline CDR1 is SEHNR and CDR2 FQNEAQ (reference sequence). CDR3 length: 12 amino acids. CDR3 loop: CASTRGFNEQYF.

The genes are TRBV7-9 and TRBJ2-5. CDR1 is SEHNR, CDR2 FQNEAQ, per germline (reference sequence). The CDR3 is 14 amino acids. CDR3 protein: CASSSVLGSETQYF.

The rearrangement joins TRBV29-1 to TRBJ1-2. Germline V gene data show CDR1 as SQVTM and CDR2 as ANQGSEA. The CDR3 is made up of 13 amino acids. The CDR3 loop reads CSIEDSPMGGYTF.

The rearrangement uses TRBV28 and TRBJ2-7; TCRdb gives TRBD1 as the D gene, but with no DNA this cannot be confirmed. CDR3 length: 13 amino acids. CDR1 and CDR2 from the germline V gene are MDHEN and SYDVKM. The CDR3 sequence: CTPVKDSRYEQYF.

The gene calls are TRBV28 and TRBJ2-7; the D gene TCRdb calls, TRBD1, cannot be checked with no DNA. CDR3 length equals 14 residues. CDR1 and CDR2 (germline): MDHEN, SYDVKM. The CDR3 reads CASSSGTGYEEQYF.

The chain carries TRBV29-1 and TRBJ2-2. In germline, CDR1 is SQVTM, CDR2 ANQGSEA. CDR3 length: 12 residues. The CDR3: CSVEQNTGELFF.

V and J are TRBV2 and TRBJ2-7; as DNA is missing, the TRBD2 call by TCRdb cannot be tested. Germline values: CDR1 SNHLY, CDR2 FYNNEI. CDR3 length: 14 residues. The CDR3 spells CASSEGSVDYEQYF.

The chain is built from TRBV19 and TRBJ2-1; as DNA is missing, the TRBD2 call by TCRdb cannot be tested. Germline V lookup: CDR1 LNHDA, CDR2 SQIVND (reference sequence). The CDR3 is 16 amino acids. CDR3 region: CASSIFPSPSYNEQFF.

The V and J genes are TRBV24-1 and TRBJ2-1. CDR1 and CDR2 (germline): KGHDR, SFDVKD. CDR3 size: 13 residues. CDR3 region: CATSDFWGYEQFF.

The chain recombines TRBV6-9 with TRBJ2-1; no DNA is available, so the TRBD1 call from TCRdb remains unchecked. The CDR3 runs 13 residues. Germline V gives CDR1 MNHGY, CDR2 SVAAGI. CDR3 region: CASSFGGMNEQFF.

The chain employs TRBV24-1 and TRBJ1-2; the D gene TCRdb calls, TRBD1, cannot be checked with no DNA. The CDR3 contains 15 residues. The germline gives CDR1 KGHDR, CDR2 SFDVKD. This chain's CDR3 is CATSEAGQAYYGYTF.

This chain links TRBV6-5 with TRBJ1-2. The CDR3 loop spans 15 amino acids. Germline CDR1 and CDR2: MNHEY and SVGAGI. CDR3 loop: CASSYSSTVGGGYTF.

V gene TRBV7-9 combines with J gene TRBJ2-1. This CDR3 comprises 11 residues. The germline gives CDR1 SEHNR, CDR2 FQNEAQ (reference sequence). The CDR3 region is CASSLNAEQFF.

The chain carries TRBV7-2 and TRBJ2-1; without DNA, the TCRdb call of TRBD2 cannot be checked. The germline V gene encodes CDR1 SGHTA and CDR2 FQGNSA. The CDR3 has 15 residues. The CDR3 reads CASSSMGLAGDEQFF.

The chain uses TRBV6-5 and TRBJ2-1; the D call of TRBD1 rests on TCRdb alone, since no DNA is present to check it. Germline CDR1 and CDR2: MNHEY and SVGAGI. The CDR3 consists of 18 residues. The CDR3 sequence is CASRPTDRGRVSGLEQFF.

This CDR3 is CSVAETGIDQPQHF. V and J are TRBV29-1 and TRBJ1-5; TCRdb's D call, TRBD1, is unchecked because there is no DNA. This CDR3 contains 14 residues. Germline V gene lookup returns CDR1 SQVTM and CDR2 ANQGSEA.

The chain combines TRBV4-2 with TRBJ1-2; TCRdb outputs TRBD1, but without DNA this stays unchecked. In germline, CDR1 is LGHNA, CDR2 YNFKEQ. The CDR3 consists of 15 residues. The CDR3 here is CASSPQGRLAYGYTF.

V usage is TRBV9 and J usage is TRBJ2-1; with no DNA, the TCRdb D assignment of TRBD1 cannot be verified. The CDR3 has 15 amino acids. CDR1 is SGDLS, CDR2 YYNGEE, per germline. CDR3 in amino acids: CASSPGQSSYNEQFF.

This chain connects TRBV7-9 to TRBJ2-5; the TCRdb call, TRBD1, lacks DNA for checking. The CDR3 runs to 12 residues. Germline V lookup: CDR1 SEHNR, CDR2 FQNEAQ (reference sequence). The CDR3 region is CASSRARETQYF.

The V call is TRBV12-3 or TRBV12-4, the J call TRBJ2-1; TCRdb's assignment of TRBD1 cannot be checked, as there is no DNA. The CDR3 consists of 16 residues. CDR3 in amino acids: CASSPRTGAQSDEQFF.

The chain is built from TRBV7-3 and TRBJ2-5. The CDR3 runs 13 residues. Germline CDR1 reads SGHTA; CDR2 reads FQGTGA. This CDR3 is CASSLFDGETQYF.